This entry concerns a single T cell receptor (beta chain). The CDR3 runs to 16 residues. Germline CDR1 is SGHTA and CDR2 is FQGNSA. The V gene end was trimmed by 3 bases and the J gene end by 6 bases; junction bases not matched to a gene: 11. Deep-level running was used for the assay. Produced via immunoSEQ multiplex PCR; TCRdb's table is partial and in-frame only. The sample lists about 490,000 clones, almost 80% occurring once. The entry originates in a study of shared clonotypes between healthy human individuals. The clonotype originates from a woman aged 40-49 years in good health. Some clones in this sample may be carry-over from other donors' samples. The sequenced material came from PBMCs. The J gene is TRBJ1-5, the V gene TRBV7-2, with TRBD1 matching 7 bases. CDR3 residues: CASSLSTGSVSQPQHF. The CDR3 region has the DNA TGTGCCAGCAGCTTGTCGACAGGGTCGGTATCTCAGCCCCAGCATTTT.